The 20 T cell receptor beta chains given below trace back to one sample, sequenced in a study of shared clonotypes between healthy human individuals. The repertoire was sequenced with immunoSEQ multiplex PCR; TCRdb's copy has only in-frame clones and lacks some. Of about 2.4 million clones listed, 93% are singletons. Sequencing was done on a sample of naive CD4+ T cells from PBMCs. Documented subset: CD45RA+ positively selected. The receptors originated from a man aged 18 to 30 in good health. Some clones in this sample may be carry-over from other donors' samples.

This clone showed up just once. The chain carries TRBV5-1 and TRBJ1-3; D remains unclear. Germline V gene lookup returns CDR1 SGHRS and CDR2 YFSETQ. The ends were cut back, 0 bases at V and 0 bases at J, with 10 bases in the middle. The CDR3 has 16 amino acids. CDR3 amino acids: CASSLDRPSSGNTIYF. CDR3 DNA sequence: TGCGCCAGCAGCTTGGACAGACCGAGCTCTGGAAACACCATATATTTT.

The chain couples TRBV27 to TRBJ2-7; weak D call: TRBD1 (5 bases). This CDR3 has 14 amino acids. The germline gives CDR1 MNHEY, CDR2 SMNVEV (reference sequence). Trimming took off 5 bases at V and 5 bases at J, with 16 bases between the two ends. CDR3 residues: CASSPRALGDEQYF. Here the CDR3 DNA reads TGTGCCAGCAGTCCACGGGCCTTAGGGGACGAGCAGTACTTC.

This rearrangement joins TRBV7-2 to TRBJ2-1; TRBD2 might be the D (5 bases). This CDR3 comprises 16 residues. Trimming took off 1 base at V and 3 bases at J, with 13 bases between the two ends. The V gene's germline CDR1 is SGHTA and CDR2 FQGNSA. The CDR3, as DNA: TGTGCCAGCAGCTTAGGTAGCACGAGGGTCTACAATGAGCAGTTCTTC. Translation gives CASSLGSTRVYNEQFF.

The table lists this clone with a count of one. V usage is TRBV5-1 and J usage is TRBJ2-7, with a possible D match to TRBD2 (5 bases). This CDR3 contains 14 residues. The V gene's germline CDR1 is SGHRS and CDR2 YFSETQ. The V end was cut by 0 bases, the J end by 2 bases, with 9 bases between. DNA for the CDR3: TGCGCCAGCAGCTTGGGTAGCGCCGCCTACGAGCAGTACTTC. Its protein is CASSLGSAAYEQYF.

CDR3 in amino acids: CSVISGMSTDTQYF. The CDR3 DNA is TGCAGCGTTATTAGCGGGATGAGCACAGATACGCAGTATTTT. This chain links TRBV29-1 with TRBJ2-3; 8 bases are a match to TRBD2. This CDR3 has 14 amino acids. The trim removed 5 bases at V and 0 bases at J, leaving 4 bases unmatched. Germline V lookup: CDR1 SQVTM, CDR2 ANQGSEA.

CDR3 protein: CASSRTGMVYEQYF. The CDR3 nucleotides read TGTGCCAGCAGCCGGACAGGGATGGTCTACGAGCAGTACTTC. This chain links TRBV5-5 with TRBJ2-7; 8 bases align to TRBD1. The CDR3 is made up of 14 amino acids. Trimming took 4 bases from V and 3 from J; bases not matched to a gene: 6. Germline lookup yields CDR1 SGHKS and CDR2 YYEKEE (reference sequence). The variable domain in full, with the rest retrieved from reference TRBV5-5 and TRBJ2-7, is DAGVTQSPTHLIKTRGQQVTLRCSPISGHKSVSWYQQVLGQGPQFIFQYYEKEERGRGNFPDRFSARQFPNYSSELNVNALLLGDSALYLCASSRTGMVYEQYFGPGTRLTVT.

The CDR3 loop is CASSPQSLTSDPYEQYF. The DNA of the CDR3 is TGTGCCAGCTCACCACAAAGCCTGACTAGCGATCCCTACGAGCAGTACTTC. V usage is TRBV18 and J usage is TRBJ2-7; 8 bases agree with TRBD2. The V gene's germline CDR1 is KGHSH and CDR2 LQKENI. The junction had 10 bases not matched to a gene; V was cut back by 1 base and J by 2 bases. This CDR3 is built from 17 residues.

About this clone itself: An end of the junction differs from the germline gene, which may be a read error. The chain couples TRBV28 to TRBJ2-7, with 8 bases identical to TRBD2. This CDR3 is 14 amino acids long. Germline lookup yields CDR1 MDHEN and CDR2 SYDVKM. CDR3 in DNA: TGTGCCAGCAGTTTAACGGGAGGGCCCTACGAGCAGCACTTC. Protein product: CASSLTGGPYEQHF.

The V and J genes are TRBV7-9 and TRBJ1-2; D call uncertain. This CDR3 is 15 amino acids long. Trimming removed 2 bases at V and 4 bases at J, with 14 bases between. Germline loops: CDR1 SEHNR, CDR2 FQNEAQ (reference sequence). CDR3 sequence reads: CASSLKLGRIYGYTF. The DNA for the CDR3 is TGTGCCAGCAGCTTAAAGTTGGGCCGGATCTATGGCTACACCTTC.

The J gene is TRBJ2-7, the V gene TRBV11-2, with 8 bases that match TRBD1. The CDR3 consists of 16 residues. V shed 4 bases and J 1 base; nucleotides not matched to a gene: 9. Germline V gene sequence: CDR1 SGHAT, CDR2 FQNNGV. The CDR3 sequence: CASSSFRQGRSYEQYF. The CDR3 DNA reads as TGTGCCAGCAGCTCCTTTCGACAGGGGCGATCCTACGAGCAGTACTTC.

The chain carries TRBV28 and TRBJ1-6; D call uncertain. V was shortened by 5 bases and J by 2 bases, with 4 bases between the two germline ends. Per germline, CDR1 MDHEN and CDR2 SYDVKM. This CDR3 has 13 residues. The CDR3 region is CASSKTYNSPLHF. Here the CDR3 DNA reads TGTGCCAGCAGTAAAACCTATAATTCACCCCTCCACTTT.

This clone has only a few counts. The rearrangement uses TRBV5-4 and TRBJ1-2, with 8 bases matching TRBD1. Trimming cost V 4 bases and J 2 bases; bases outside gene matches: 7. This CDR3 contains 15 residues. Germline V gene lookup returns CDR1 SGHNT and CDR2 YYREEE (reference sequence). The CDR3 region is CASSRTTGENYGYTF. The CDR3 nucleotides are TGTGCCAGCAGCCGCACGACAGGGGAAAACTATGGCTACACCTTC.

The chain carries TRBV6-5 and TRBJ2-7, with 9 bases that match TRBD1. CDR1 is MNHEY, CDR2 SVGAGI, per germline. V lost 6 bases to trimming and J lost 5 bases; unmatched junction nucleotides: 8. The CDR3 is made up of 14 amino acids. The DNA of the CDR3 is TGTGCCAGCAGGTCGAACAGGGGGCTAAACGAGCAGTACTTC. Translated: CASRSNRGLNEQYF.

The table lists this clone with a count of one. This CDR3 is also generated by other DNA sequences in the sample. This chain uses TRBV5-1 with TRBJ2-2, with a tentative D call TRBD2 (5 bases). The V end lost 0 bases, the J end lost 8 bases, and 8 bases lay between the germline ends. This CDR3 comprises 13 residues. Germline V gene data show CDR1 as SGHRS and CDR2 as YFSETQ. Written as DNA, the CDR3 is TGCGCCAGCAGCTTGGTAGGGAGTGGGGAGCTGTTTTTT. The encoded protein is CASSLVGSGELFF.

The chain couples TRBV10-3 to TRBJ2-2, with a possible D match to TRBD1 (6 bases). Deletions cut 4 bases from V and 5 bases from J, with 20 bases between. CDR1 is ENHRY, CDR2 SYGVKD, per germline. The length of the CDR3 is 17 residues. The CDR3 coding sequence is TGTGCCATCAGTGGTTATACAGGGACCGGCTGGACCGGGGAGCTGTTTTTT. Protein sequence: CAISGYTGTGWTGELFF.

This chain connects TRBV15 to TRBJ1-4; 8 bases are a match to TRBD1. There are 18 residues in the CDR3. Unmatched junction bases numbered 14, after V lost 0 bases and J lost 8 bases. CDR1 LNHNV and CDR2 YYDKDF come from the germline V gene (reference sequence). CDR3 sequence reads: CATSRDPARQGAGEKLFF. The CDR3 bases are TGTGCCACCAGCAGAGATCCGGCCCGGCAGGGGGCTGGGGAAAAACTGTTTTTT.

Only a few counts were recorded for this clone. The chain uses TRBV29-1 and TRBJ1-1; TRBD1 matches 7 bases. CDR3 length equals 13 residues. CDR1 and CDR2 (germline): SQVTM, ANQGSEA. With 8 bases clipped from V and 0 bases from J, the junction kept 6 bases outside the gene matches. The CDR3 DNA reads TGCAGCTACTTGGGACAGCTGAACACTGAAGCTTTCTTT. Encoded protein: CSYLGQLNTEAFF.

The chain uses TRBV6-1 and TRBJ2-3; the match to TRBD1 covers 10 bases. The trim removed 4 bases at V and 3 bases at J, leaving 10 bases unmatched. Germline V gives CDR1 MNHNS, CDR2 SASEGT. The CDR3 loop spans 17 amino acids. The CDR3, as DNA: TGTGCCAGCAGTGGAAGTGTGGGGACAGGGGCTACAGATACGCAGTATTTT. It is translated as CASSGSVGTGATDTQYF.

The chain recombines TRBV10-3 with TRBJ1-2; D is perhaps TRBD1 (5 bases). CDR3 length: 15 residues. Trimming removed 2 bases from V and 3 bases from J, with 13 bases in between. The germline gives CDR1 ENHRY, CDR2 SYGVKD. The CDR3, as DNA: TGTGCCATCAGTGAGCGGGTGGGGGGAGACTATGGCTACACCTTC. Protein product: CAISERVGGDYGYTF.

The chain recombines TRBV2 with TRBJ1-5; the D gene is possibly TRBD1 (5 bases). V dropped 6 bases and J dropped 6 bases, with 15 bases sitting between them. Per the germline V gene, CDR1 is SNHLY and CDR2 is FYNNEI. The CDR3 covers 14 residues. CDR3 DNA: TGTGCCAGCAGACCCGCGGGGGGGAGTCAGCCCCAGCATTTT. Amino acids: CASRPAGGSQPQHF.